The source of this TCR beta chain is a study of blood T cells in healthy people across ages. V was cut by 2 bases and J by 8 bases, with 15 bases left in between. The CDR3 spans 13 residues. In germline, CDR1 is DFQATT, CDR2 SNEGSKA (reference sequence). It was with a sample-barcoded 5' primer and a J-beta primer mix that a second PCR of roughly 7 to 12 cycles was run. TCRdb re-derived calls from the 5' RACE reads in MiXCR, one entry per CDR3 protein. The table shows over 750,000 distinct CDR3 sequences, with around 25% occurring only once. Only a few counts were recorded for this clonotype. These data were likewise used in another study, on T cells of mothers and their children. That source adds: Mothers yielded over 8 million CDR3 reads, children about 3 million each.

Specimen: blood. The chain couples TRBV20-1 to TRBJ1-2; D remains ambiguous. This clonotype originated in a boy aged 10-17 years in good health. The CDR3 DNA reads TGCAGTGCTAGAAGTGAGGAGGGATTCGGCTACACCTTC. As protein: CSARSEEGFGYTF.